This T cell receptor beta chain emerged from a study of CD8+CD57+ T cells in acquired aplastic anemia. This clonotype was picked up many times. The CDR3 has 14 amino acids. V shed 0 bases and J shed 7 bases, with 13 bases lying between them. The V gene's germline CDR1 is SGHRS and CDR2 YFSETQ. CDR3 and TCR beta VDJ profiling relied on genomic DNA as the template. TCRdb called the reads again in MiXCR, with one record for every CDR3 protein. The repertoire holds hundreds of thousands of distinct CDR3 sequences, with approximately 70% as singletons. The chain links TRBV5-1 to TRBJ2-5, with a possible D match to TRBD2 (6 bases). The receptor was derived from a human donor in good health, serving as a control. The sample comprised sorted CD4+, CD8+, or CD8+CD57+ T cells (not recorded which) from PBMCs. The chain's CDR3 is CASSLEGLSRTQYF. CDR3 nucleotide sequence: TGCGCCAGCAGCTTGGAGGGACTCTCCAGGACCCAGTACTTC. Combining the CDR3 with reference TRBV5-1 and TRBJ2-5 gives the whole variable domain KAGVTQTPRYLIKTRGQQVTLSCSPISGHRSVSWYQQTPGQGLQFLFEYFSETQRNKGNFPGRFSGRQFSNSRSEMNVSTLELGDSALYLCASSLEGLSRTQYFGPGTRLLVL.